Listed below are T cell receptor beta chains from one sample, sequenced in a study of blood T cell repertoires in COVID-19. Sequenced by immunoSEQ multiplex PCR; TCRdb stores in-frame clones only, minus some. The sample holds 70,000 to 90,000 clones, around 76% seen once. The sequencing sample was made of peripheral blood. These receptors were collected from a human donor in a cohort sampled during active COVID-19. CDR3s include the opening cysteine and the closing phenylalanine or tryptophan. The order of the fields is D gene, clone size, V gene, J gene, CDR3 protein, CDR3 DNA. The D gene is left open where the match is weak. Clone size is shown for a subset of rows, as once, few, many or a class of expanded clone.

TRBD2	NA	TRBV19	TRBJ2-5	CASSWGSGRAEETQYF	TGTGCCAGTAGTTGGGGTAGCGGGAGGGCCGAAGAGACCCAGTACTTC
NA	once	TRBV4-1	TRBJ1-2	CASSQVGQVYGYTF	TGCGCCAGCAGCCAAGTGGGGCAGGTCTATGGCTACACCTTC
TRBD1	NA	TRBV30	TRBJ1-5	CAWSDGFRDRVEPQHF	TGTGCCTGGAGTGACGGGTTCCGGGACAGGGTTGAGCCCCAGCATTTT
TRBD1	NA	TRBV7-6	TRBJ1-3	CASSPAGGIPGNTIYF	TGTGCCAGCAGCCCAGCAGGGGGCATTCCTGGAAACACCATATATTTT
TRBD1	once	TRBV5-6	TRBJ2-7	CASRKQGTGRPEQYF	TGTGCCAGCAGGAAACAGGGGACAGGGAGGCCCGAGCAGTACTTC
TRBD2	NA	TRBV7-8	TRBJ2-1	CASSLGRGSYNEQFF	TGTGCCAGCAGCCTCGGGAGGGGGTCCTACAATGAGCAGTTCTTC
TRBD2	NA	TRBV24-1	TRBJ2-3	CATSVPSGTSSHTQYF	TGTGCCACCAGTGTCCCTTCCGGGACTAGCAGTCATACGCAGTATTTT
TRBD2	NA	TRBV5-3	TRBJ2-3	CARSCPGLAGDADTQYF	TGTGCCAGAAGCTGCCCCGGACTAGCGGGAGACGCAGATACGCAGTATTTT
NA	NA	TRBV19	TRBJ1-5	CASSLGGKGDQPQHF	TGTGCCAGTAGTCTCGGCGGAAAAGGTGATCAGCCCCAGCATTTT
NA	NA	TRBV19	TRBJ1-5	CASSIIHGNQPQHF	TGTGCCAGTAGTATAATACATGGCAATCAGCCCCAGCATTTT
NA	NA	TRBV6-5	TRBJ1-3	CASVIGVRNTIYF	TGTGCCAGCGTGATAGGGGTGCGGAACACCATATATTTT
NA	few	TRBV2	TRBJ1-1	CASNYNEAFF	TGTGCCAGCAATTACAATGAAGCTTTCTTT
NA	NA	TRBV19	TRBJ1-2	CASSIDLSNYGYTF	TGTGCCAGTAGTATAGATCTGTCGAACTATGGCTACACCTTC
NA	NA	TRBV7-3	TRBJ2-1	CASSLGALSYNEQFF	TGTGCCAGCAGCTTAGGGGCCCTCTCCTACAATGAGCAGTTCTTC
NA	NA	TRBV3-1/TRBV3-2	TRBJ2-4	CASSPLGGEGIQYF	TGTGCCAGCAGCCCGTTAGGGGGTGAGGGCATTCAGTACTTC
NA	NA	TRBV5-1	TRBJ2-3	CASRWGDQRRTDTQYF	TGCGCCAGCCGGTGGGGAGACCAGCGCCGCACAGATACGCAGTATTTT
NA	NA	TRBV19	TRBJ2-1	CASSRIGGAYNEQFF	TGTGCCAGTAGTAGGATTGGGGGCGCCTACAATGAGCAGTTCTTC
NA	few	TRBV10-1	TRBJ1-6	CASSEARSGSPLHF	TGCGCCAGCAGTGAGGCCCGTTCGGGGTCACCCCTCCACTTT
TRBD2	NA	TRBV3-1/TRBV3-2	TRBJ2-3	CASSQFPNEREGGTDTQYF	TGTGCCAGCAGCCAATTCCCTAATGAGCGGGAGGGCGGCACAGATACGCAGTATTTT
NA	NA	TRBV28	TRBJ2-7	CASRELTLSYEQYF	TGTGCCAGTAGAGAGCTTACCCTTTCCTACGAGCAGTACTTC
TRBD1	NA	TRBV28	TRBJ1-5	CASRENRGRDQPQHF	TGTGCCAGCAGAGAAAACAGGGGTAGAGATCAGCCCCAGCATTTT
TRBD1	few	TRBV9	TRBJ1-2	CASSVEGQGGYGYTF	TGTGCCAGCAGCGTAGAGGGACAGGGAGGCTATGGCTACACCTTC
NA	NA	TRBV14	TRBJ2-1	CASSQGVRYNEQFF	TGTGCCAGCAGCCAAGGTGTTAGATACAATGAGCAGTTCTTC
NA	NA	TRBV4-1	TRBJ2-1	CASSQEALAWNEQFF	TGCGCCAGCAGCCAAGAGGCGCTAGCGTGGAATGAGCAGTTCTTC
NA	NA	TRBV5-1	TRBJ1-1	CASSFTMTTGRKNTEAFF	TGCGCCAGCAGCTTCACGATGACGACAGGACGTAAGAACACTGAAGCTTTCTTT
NA	NA	TRBV23-1	TRBJ1-3	CASSQGQGQTPGNTIYF	TGCGCCAGCAGTCAGGGCCAGGGGCAAACACCTGGAAACACCATATATTTT
NA	NA	TRBV6-5	TRBJ2-3	CASSYSYYTDTQYF	TGTGCCAGCAGTTACTCGTACTACACAGATACGCAGTATTTT
NA	NA	TRBV14	TRBJ2-7	CASSQAVFDEQYF	TGTGCCAGCAGCCAAGCCGTTTTTGACGAGCAGTACTTC
TRBD1	NA	TRBV2	TRBJ1-5	CASSRDRVGINQPQHF	TGTGCCAGCAGTAGAGACAGGGTGGGAATCAATCAGCCCCAGCATTTT
NA	many	TRBV6-6	TRBJ1-6	CASSWGGLGEGSPLHF	TGTGCCAGCAGTTGGGGTGGGTTGGGAGAGGGATCACCCCTCCACTTT
TRBD1	NA	TRBV10-3	TRBJ1-1	CAISEFRTGIGTEAFF	TGTGCCATCAGTGAATTCAGGACAGGGATTGGGACTGAAGCTTTCTTT
TRBD2	NA	TRBV20-1	TRBJ2-3	CSVGREDTQYF	TGCAGTGTGGGGCGGGAGGATACGCAGTATTTT
NA	NA	TRBV13	TRBJ1-2	CASSSYRDGYGYTF	TGTGCCAGCAGCTCCTACAGGGACGGCTATGGCTACACCTTC
TRBD2	NA	TRBV7-9	TRBJ2-1	CASSRGTSGNNEQFF	TGTGCCAGCAGTCGCGGGACTAGCGGTAACAATGAGCAGTTCTTC
NA	NA	TRBV4-1	TRBJ2-7	CASSPLAEGYEQYF	TGCGCCAGCAGCCCTCTGGCGGAGGGCTACGAGCAGTACTTC
NA	NA	TRBV27	TRBJ2-3	CASSLSWQYTDTQYF	TGTGCCAGCAGTTTATCGTGGCAGTACACAGATACGCAGTATTTT
NA	once	TRBV3-1/TRBV3-2	TRBJ1-3	CASSQEPYSLLSGNTIYF	TGTGCCAGCAGCCAAGAACCCTACAGTTTACTCTCTGGAAACACCATATATTTT
TRBD2	NA	TRBV27	TRBJ2-7	CASSVSGVRSYEQYF	TGTGCCAGCAGTGTTAGCGGGGTCCGCTCCTACGAGCAGTACTTC
TRBD2	NA	TRBV7-9	TRBJ2-1	CASSSLAGGLGAYNEQFF	TGTGCCAGCAGCTCACTAGCGGGGGGGCTGGGGGCCTACAATGAGCAGTTCTTC
TRBD2	NA	TRBV18	TRBJ2-1	CASSQTSVHNEQFF	TGTGCCAGCTCGCAGACTAGCGTGCACAATGAGCAGTTCTTC
NA	once	TRBV5-1	TRBJ2-3	CASSSRPDTDTQYF	TGCGCCAGCAGCTCTAGACCCGACACAGATACGCAGTATTTT